This T cell receptor (beta chain) was sequenced during a study of blood T cell repertoires in COVID-19. Study-wide context: COVID-19 samples, acute and convalescent, were from the United States, Italy and Spain.

The V gene's germline CDR1 is SGHNT and CDR2 YYREEE (reference sequence). Unmatched junction bases numbered 15, after V lost 4 bases and J lost 4 bases. The CDR3 covers 17 residues. Original processing methods: How many nucleated cells were present was estimated from reference gene primer amplification. Produced via immunoSEQ multiplex PCR; TCRdb's table is partial and in-frame only. V and J calls and clone size are as listed in that table; D and trimming were resolved from the DNA. This sample has some 220,000 clones, with approximately 83% found just once. Enrolment of Seattle patients took place during active infection, and they were followed longitudinally.

Material: peripheral blood. The receptor was derived from a woman under 40 with COVID-19, enrolled during active disease. This rearrangement joins TRBV5-4 to TRBJ2-5; 8 bases match TRBD2. The CDR3 region is CASSEKGAGGELETQYF. The CDR3 region has the DNA TGTGCCAGCAGCGAGAAGGGTGCGGGGGGCGAGTTAGAGACCCAGTACTTC.